Presented here are 32 T cell receptor beta chains from one specimen sequenced in a study of T-cell memory formation after mild COVID-19. Via MiXCR, TCRdb re-called the 5' RACE reads, giving one row per CDR3 protein. The sample has around 82,000 distinct CDR3 sequences, about 13% seen once. The sequencing sample was made of PBMCs or a T cell subset sorted from them (not recorded which). Receptor source: a man between 18 and 29 years old who had mild COVID-19 (a few samples of this study predate the infection). Cell type and time point are not known.

This clonotype has a count of ten or more. This chain uses TRBV7-9 with TRBJ2-7, with D maybe TRBD1 (6 bases). CDR3 length: 14 residues. Trimming took 4 bases from V and 2 from J, leaving 12 bases between them. The germline gives CDR1 SEHNR, CDR2 FQNEAQ (reference sequence). Here the CDR3 DNA reads TGTGCCAGCAGCTCCACAGGGCGCCCCTACGAGCAGTACTTC. Translated, it gives CASSSTGRPYEQYF.

This clonotype showed up many times. This chain links TRBV4-3 with TRBJ2-1, with 8 nucleotides matching TRBD2. Germline V gene data show CDR1 as LGHNA and CDR2 as YSLEER. The CDR3 loop spans 16 amino acids. The V gene end was trimmed by 0 bases and the J gene end by 5 bases; junction bases not matched to a gene: 6. The CDR3 region is CASSQEVRGGHNEQFF. As DNA, the CDR3 is TGCGCCAGCAGCCAAGAGGTCCGGGGGGGACACAATGAGCAGTTCTTC.

This clonotype was counted a few times. CDR3 loop: CASSFVRLGGEKLFF. CDR3 sequence (DNA): TGTGCCAGCAGCTTTGTGAGGCTCGGTGGCGAAAAACTGTTTTTT. The chain has TRBV11-2 and TRBJ1-4; D call uncertain. The CDR3 totals 15 residues. Germline lookup yields CDR1 SGHAT and CDR2 FQNNGV. The V gene lost 3 bases and the J gene lost 8 bases, with 16 bases spanning the gap. Based on the CDR3 plus reference TRBV11-2 and TRBJ1-4, the full variable domain is EAGVAQSPRYKIIEKRQSVAFWCNPISGHATLYWYQQILGQGPKLLIQFQNNGVVDDSQLPKDRFSAERLKGVDSTLKIQPAKLEDSAVYLCASSFVRLGGEKLFFGSGTQLSVL.

This chain connects TRBV7-9 to TRBJ1-1; D unclear. Between the trimmed V and J ends, which lost 3 bases and 4 bases, there was a span of 15 bases. Germline V lookup: CDR1 SEHNR, CDR2 FQNEAQ (reference sequence). The CDR3 is 15 residues long. The CDR3 DNA follows: TGTGCCAGCAGCTTCGGCTGGTCTTCGGGCACTGAAGCTTTCTTT. It specifies CASSFGWSSGTEAFF.

This clonotype came up a few times. The J gene is TRBJ2-7, the V gene TRBV4-3; no definite D call. From germline, CDR1 is LGHNA and CDR2 YSLEER. Trimming left V 4 bases short and J 4 bases short, with 17 bases between. The length of the CDR3 is 15 residues. CDR3 loop: CASSPPPYDGYEQYF. The CDR3, as DNA: TGCGCCAGCAGCCCTCCCCCCTATGACGGGTACGAGCAGTACTTC.

This clonotype was seen only a few times. CDR3 sequence: CASRGLGGPYNEQFF. The CDR3 DNA sequence: TGCGCCAGCAGGGGACTCGGGGGGCCTTACAATGAGCAGTTCTTC. This sequence joins TRBV5-1 and TRBJ2-1; perhaps TRBD2 as D (7 bases). CDR3 length: 15 amino acids. Per the germline V gene, CDR1 is SGHRS and CDR2 is YFSETQ. V was shortened by 5 bases and J by 4 bases, with 16 bases between the two germline ends.

This rearrangement joins TRBV29-1 to TRBJ2-3, with TRBD1 matching over 7 bases. This CDR3 has 14 residues. Germline CDR1 and CDR2: SQVTM and ANQGSEA. J lost 3 bases, V lost 8 bases, and 11 bases had no gene match. The CDR3 DNA reads as TGCAGCCAGGCAACAGGGGAGAGGACAGATACGCAGTATTTT. Protein product: CSQATGERTDTQYF.

In DNA form, the CDR3 reads TGCGCCAGCAGCCAAGACGACAGGGCGAACACTGAAGCTTTCTTT. This encodes CASSQDDRANTEAFF. The V and J genes are TRBV4-1 and TRBJ1-1; 7 bases agree with TRBD1. Looked up from germline, CDR1 is MGHRA and CDR2 is YSYEKL. V lost 0 bases to trimming and J lost 1 base; unmatched junction nucleotides: 2. The CDR3 length is 15 residues.

This clonotype was detected many times. This sequence joins TRBV12-3 or TRBV12-4 and TRBJ2-4; TRBD2 agrees at 7 bases. The CDR3 runs to 14 residues. Trimming cost V 7 bases and J 8 bases; bases outside gene matches: 11. For the CDR3, the DNA is TGTGCCAGCAACATGGGCGGGGGATGGGACATTCAGTACTTC. It translates to CASNMGGGWDIQYF.

This chain uses TRBV7-8 with TRBJ1-6; D not certain. Germline CDR1 reads SGHVS; CDR2 reads FQNEAQ. The CDR3 covers 17 residues. V dropped 0 bases and J dropped 0 bases, with 9 bases sitting between them. Written as DNA, the CDR3 is TGTGCCAGCAGCTTAGCGGTTGCGAGCTCCTATAATTCACCCCTCCACTTT. Amino acid sequence: CASSLAVASSYNSPLHF. The entire variable domain, with the rest obtained from reference TRBV7-8 and TRBJ1-6, is as follows: GAGVSQSPRYKVAKRGQDVALRCDPISGHVSLFWYQQALGQGPEFLTYFQNEAQLDKSGLPSDRFFAERPEGSVSTLKIQRTQQEDSAVYLCASSLAVASSYNSPLHFGNGTRLTVT.

This clonotype was detected a few times. The CDR3 spells CASSLGQMNTEAFF. CDR3 nucleotides: TGCGCCAGCAGCCTGGGACAGATGAACACTGAAGCTTTCTTT. This chain joins TRBV5-1 and TRBJ1-1, with 7 bases fitting TRBD1. This CDR3 has 14 amino acids. V lost 4 bases and J lost 0; bases outside the gene matches: 3. Germline V gives CDR1 SGHRS, CDR2 YFSETQ.

The chain combines TRBV7-9 with TRBJ1-4; tentative D call: TRBD1 (6 bases). The CDR3 runs 14 residues. Germline V gene sequence: CDR1 SEHNR, CDR2 FQNEAQ (reference sequence). Between the trimmed V and J ends, which lost 5 bases and 4 bases, there was a span of 11 bases. CDR3 in DNA: TGTGCCAGCAGCCCAGGACAGAATAATGAAAAACTGTTTTTT. Translating gives CASSPGQNNEKLFF. The full variable domain, rest sourced from reference TRBV7-9 and TRBJ1-4, is DTGVSQNPRHKITKRGQNVTFRCDPISEHNRLYWYRQTLGQGPEFLTYFQNEAQLEKSRLLSDRFSAERPKGSFSTLEIQRTEQGDSAMYLCASSPGQNNEKLFFGSGTQLSVL.

The gene calls are TRBV27 and TRBJ2-5; D gene ambiguous. V was trimmed by 4 bases and J by 5 bases, leaving 17 bases between them. This CDR3 is built from 15 residues. Looked up from germline, CDR1 is MNHEY and CDR2 is SMNVEV (reference sequence). CDR3 sequence: CASSSLTSPAETQYF. The CDR3 nucleotides read TGTGCCAGCAGTTCCTTAACTTCACCCGCGGAGACCCAGTACTTC.

The CDR3 DNA is TGTGCCAGCAGCTTCAAACGGGGGGCTGAGACCCAGTACTTC. Encoded protein: CASSFKRGAETQYF. The chain links TRBV7-9 to TRBJ2-5; tentative D call: TRBD2 (7 bases). The V end lost 3 bases, the J end lost 5 bases, and 13 bases lay between the germline ends. CDR3 size: 14 residues. Germline CDR1 reads SEHNR; CDR2 reads FQNEAQ (reference sequence).

This clonotype occurred a few times. This CDR3 is CASSLAGGVDTQYF. The CDR3 bases are TGCGCCAGCAGTCTAGCGGGGGGAGTAGATACGCAGTATTTT. The rearrangement joins TRBV4-1 to TRBJ2-3, with 11 bases identical to TRBD2. Germline-derived CDR1 and CDR2 are MGHRA and YSYEKL. V lost 6 bases, J lost 5 bases, and 4 bases stayed unmatched. The CDR3 is 14 amino acids.

This clonotype showed up many times. The chain employs TRBV13 and TRBJ2-3; 9 bases fit TRBD1. The CDR3 runs to 16 residues. Per germline, CDR1 PRHDT and CDR2 FYEKMQ (reference sequence). V dropped 5 bases and J dropped 0; count of bases not matched to a gene: 6. CDR3 bases: TGTGCCAGCAGCGACAGACAGGGGGAGAGCACAGATACGCAGTATTTT. Translated: CASSDRQGESTDTQYF.

A few counts support this clonotype. V usage is TRBV3-1 and J usage is TRBJ2-7; D may correspond to TRBD1 or TRBD2 (5 bases each). Germline assignment: CDR1 LGHDT and CDR2 YNNKEL (reference sequence). This CDR3 is built from 13 residues. V shed 0 bases and J shed 6 bases, with 9 bases lying between them. CDR3 DNA: TGTGCCAGCAGCCAAGAGGCAGGGAGCGAGCAGTACGTC. Amino acids: CASSQEAGSEQYV.

A few counts support this clonotype. V is TRBV9 and J is TRBJ2-3; D is tentatively TRBD1 or TRBD2 (6 bases each). Per germline, CDR1 SGDLS and CDR2 YYNGEE. The CDR3 is 16 residues long. With 0 bases removed from V and 2 bases from J, the gap between germline ends came to 13 bases. As DNA, the CDR3 is TGTGCCAGCAGCGTAGGTTTGTGGGGGGCCACAGATACGCAGTATTTT. Translation: CASSVGLWGATDTQYF.

The chain is built from TRBV7-2 and TRBJ1-2; D not certain. CDR1 is SGHTA and CDR2 is FQGNSA in the germline V gene. Trimming took 3 bases from V and 6 from J, leaving 8 bases between them. The length of the CDR3 is 12 residues. The CDR3 protein is CASSFIYDGYTF. CDR3 DNA sequence: TGTGCCAGCAGCTTTATATACGATGGCTACACCTTC. Full variable domain (remainder filled in from reference TRBV7-2 and TRBJ1-2): GAGVSQSPSNKVTEKGKDVELRCDPISGHTALYWYRQSLGQGLEFLIYFQGNSAPDKSGLPSDRFSAERTGGSVSTLTIQRTQQEDSAVYLCASSFIYDGYTFGSGTRLTVV.

Only a few counts were recorded for this clonotype. This chain joins TRBV4-2 and TRBJ2-3, with TRBD2 matching over 7 bases. Germline assignment: CDR1 LGHNA and CDR2 YNFKEQ. Germline trimming cut 8 bases from V and 2 bases from J; bases unmatched to any gene: 13. The CDR3 length is 16 residues. CDR3 in DNA: TGTGCCAGCTCCGGGGGGTCCCGCGGGGTCACAGATACGCAGTATTTT. As protein: CASSGGSRGVTDTQYF.

The J gene is TRBJ2-1, the V gene TRBV6-2 or TRBV6-3; 7 positions agree with TRBD2. Germline trimming cut 10 bases from V and 5 bases from J; bases unmatched to any gene: 8. The CDR3 runs 13 residues. Looked up from germline, CDR1 is MNHEY and CDR2 is SVGEGT. CDR3 DNA: TGTGCCACTACGGGACTACATAACAATGAGCAGTTCTTC. Amino acid sequence: CATTGLHNNEQFF.

In this sample, this clonotype turned up many times. The genes are TRBV11-2 and TRBJ2-1, with 8 bases matching TRBD2. The CDR3 loop spans 17 amino acids. CDR1 and CDR2 from the germline V gene are SGHAT and FQNNGV. Trimming took 4 bases from V and 5 from J; bases not matched to a gene: 13. CDR3 protein: CASSSPLSGGFDNEQFF. CDR3 coding DNA: TGTGCCAGCAGCTCCCCTCTGAGCGGGGGATTCGACAATGAGCAGTTCTTC.

This sequence joins TRBV5-5 and TRBJ1-2, with D perhaps TRBD1 (5 bases). CDR3 length: 13 residues. V shed 6 bases and J shed 1 base, with 10 bases lying between them. Germline V CDR1 and CDR2: SGHKS, YYEKEE (reference sequence). CDR3 in DNA: TGTGCCAGCACGCCGGGACTTAACTATGGCTACACCTTC. Translation gives CASTPGLNYGYTF. The full variable domain, completed using reference TRBV5-5 and TRBJ1-2, is DAGVTQSPTHLIKTRGQQVTLRCSPISGHKSVSWYQQVLGQGPQFIFQYYEKEERGRGNFPDRFSARQFPNYSSELNVNALLLGDSALYLCASTPGLNYGYTFGSGTRLTVV.

The chain couples TRBV6-6 to TRBJ1-6; TRBD1 might be the D (6 bases). Germline CDR1 is MNHNY and CDR2 is SVGAGI (reference sequence). The CDR3 loop spans 16 amino acids. The germline V and J ends were trimmed by 0 bases and 5 bases, with 11 bases remaining between them. CDR3: CASSYSTGGHNSPLHF. The CDR3 DNA sequence: TGTGCCAGCAGTTACTCGACAGGCGGGCATAATTCACCCCTCCACTTT.

This clonotype has just a few counts. The gene calls are TRBV7-3 and TRBJ2-1; possibly TRBD2 for D (7 bases). With 1 base removed from V and 4 bases from J, the gap between germline ends came to 11 bases. Germline CDR1 is SGHTA and CDR2 is FQGTGA. CDR3 length equals 15 residues. In nucleotides, the CDR3 is TGTGCCAGCAGCTTAATGGCGGGGGCATACAATGAGCAGTTCTTC. This encodes CASSLMAGAYNEQFF.

This rearrangement joins TRBV30 to TRBJ2-1, with D perhaps TRBD2 (5 bases). The CDR3 loop spans 12 amino acids. The germline V gene encodes CDR1 GTSNPN and CDR2 SVGIG (reference sequence). V shed 5 bases and J shed 7 bases, with 12 bases lying between them. The CDR3 DNA follows: TGTGCCTGGGGTTTCACGGGGAATGAGCAGTTCTTC. Protein product: CAWGFTGNEQFF.

The chain recombines TRBV6-5 with TRBJ2-1; D is uncertain. The CDR3 sequence is 13 residues long. Deletions cut 0 bases from V and 6 bases from J, with 6 bases between. Germline V lookup: CDR1 MNHEY, CDR2 SVGAGI. CDR3 amino acids: CASSYSPGNEQFF. In DNA, the CDR3 is TGTGCCAGCAGTTACTCTCCCGGCAATGAGCAGTTCTTC.

This clonotype was detected only a few times. The chain combines TRBV27 with TRBJ2-1, with D uncertain. From germline, CDR1 is MNHEY and CDR2 SMNVEV (reference sequence). The CDR3 is 13 residues long. Trimming removed 2 bases at V and 16 bases at J, with 18 bases between. The CDR3 region has the DNA TGTGCCAGCAGTTTAATCGGGTTCGCGGTTTATTTCTTC. Residues: CASSLIGFAVYFF.

This chain links TRBV6-5 with TRBJ1-2; 7 bases are shared with TRBD1. The V segment lost 4 bases and the J segment 3 bases; nucleotides outside the gene matches: 17. Germline CDR1 reads MNHEY; CDR2 reads SVGAGI. The CDR3 has 18 residues. CDR3 amino acids: CASSSERILDRAYYGYTF. The CDR3 coding sequence is TGTGCCAGCAGTTCCGAACGAATTCTTGACAGGGCTTACTATGGCTACACCTTC.

This clonotype was seen only a few times. The chain uses TRBV5-1 and TRBJ2-7; 8 nucleotides align to TRBD1. V trimming: 5 bases; J trimming: 6 bases; junction bases outside the gene matches: 4. This CDR3 is built from 12 residues. Germline assignment: CDR1 SGHRS and CDR2 YFSETQ. Written as DNA, the CDR3 is TGCGCCAGCAGTCCGGACAGGGCCGAGCAGTACTTC. Encoded protein: CASSPDRAEQYF.

This clonotype appeared a few times. The genes are TRBV7-6 and TRBJ2-7; D might be TRBD1 (6 bases). The germline V and J ends were trimmed by 5 bases and 0 bases, with 11 bases remaining between them. This CDR3 comprises 14 residues. Germline values: CDR1 SGHVS, CDR2 FNYEAQ. CDR3 sequence reads: CASSQRDTSYEQYF. Written as DNA, the CDR3 is TGTGCCAGCAGCCAAAGGGACACCTCCTACGAGCAGTACTTC.

The chain uses TRBV20-1 and TRBJ2-3; TRBD2 matches at 9 bases. V gave up 1 base and J gave up 3 bases; unmatched junction bases: 14. CDR1 and CDR2 (germline): DFQATT, SNEGSKA (reference sequence). The CDR3 contains 18 residues. CDR3 DNA sequence: TGCAGTGCTAGAGGTGGAAGCGGGGGGCCCACGGGGACAGATACGCAGTATTTT. Protein product: CSARGGSGGPTGTDTQYF.